This T cell receptor (beta chain) was obtained from a study of naive and memory T cell subsets. Study outcomes and limitations: Expression changes during T cell differentiation may affect RNA-based TCR counts. Naive and memory repertoire findings lacked a ground truth for validation. Especially in CD8 cells, naive repertoires contained a few larger clonotypes, possibly CD45RA-re-expressing memory cells.

Of note for this clonotype: Its antigen is still unknown.

V lost 5 bases to trimming and J lost 5 bases, with 16 bases between them. Germline CDR1 reads MNHNY; CDR2 reads SVGAGI (reference sequence). This CDR3 has 14 residues. An equimolar mix of two oligonucleotides served as the beta constant-region primer for TRBC1 and TRBC2. Nested alpha and beta constant-region primers with the SP2 primer drove four PCR rounds on ligated cDNA. A 12-nucleotide UMI and the SP2 primer were added to the cDNA 3' end by oligonucleotide ligation. TCRdb processed the UMI-ligation and nested PCR reads anew with MiXCR; each CDR3 protein has one entry. The sample has 140,000 to 150,000 distinct CDR3 sequences; roughly 23% are singletons. Cells stained for CD3, CD4, CD8, CD45RA and CD27 were sorted into four subsets.

This TCR came from a human donor in good health. The rearrangement links TRBV6-6 to TRBJ2-7; D might be TRBD2 (5 bases). Material: naive CD4+ T cells from blood. The CDR3 nucleotides read TGTGCCAGCAGTGGAGGCGGAAGAACGAACGAGCAGTACTTC. Encoded protein: CASSGGGRTNEQYF.